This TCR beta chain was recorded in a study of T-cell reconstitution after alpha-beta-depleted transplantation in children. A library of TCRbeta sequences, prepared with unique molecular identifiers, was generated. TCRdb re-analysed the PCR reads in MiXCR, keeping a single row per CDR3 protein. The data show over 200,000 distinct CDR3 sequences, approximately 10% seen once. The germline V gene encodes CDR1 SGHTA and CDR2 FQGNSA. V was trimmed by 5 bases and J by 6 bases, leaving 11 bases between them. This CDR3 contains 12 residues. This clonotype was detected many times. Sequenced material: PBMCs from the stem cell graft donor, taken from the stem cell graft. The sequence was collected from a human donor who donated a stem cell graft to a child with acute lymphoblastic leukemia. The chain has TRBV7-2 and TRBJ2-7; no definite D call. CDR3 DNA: TGTGCCAGCAGCCCGTCGGGCTTCGAGCAGTACTTC. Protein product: CASSPSGFEQYF.